These 30 T cell receptor beta chains came from one sample sequenced in a study of T cells expressing NK-cell markers (dated by TCRdb to the early 2020s). The library relied on 5' RACE. The instrument was an Illumina HiSeq 2000. The reads underwent TCRdb reprocessing, giving one record for each CDR3 protein sequence and no DNA. The sample table holds 500,000 to 600,000 distinct CDR3 sequences. Roughly 3.4% of the sample comes from the top ten. The sequencing input was blood T cells: a sorted CD56 or NKG2C T cell subset, CD4+ or CD8+ T cells, or bulk PBMC T cells (not recorded which). The receptors originated from a man aged 18 to 30 in good health. Donor details come from another sample of the same person, matched by shared clones.

The chain employs TRBV5-1 and TRBJ2-3. The CDR3 totals 14 residues. Germline CDR1 is SGHRS and CDR2 is YFSETQ. The CDR3 sequence: CASSLTRSTDTQYF.

CDR3 protein: CASSGRLAGESGELFF. The chain links TRBV2 to TRBJ2-2; TCRdb gives TRBD2 as the D gene, but with no DNA this cannot be confirmed. The length of the CDR3 is 16 residues. The germline CDR1 and CDR2 sequences are SNHLY and FYNNEI.

This CDR3 is CASSWGAGELFF. The chain links TRBV5-4 to TRBJ2-2. This CDR3 is built from 12 residues. The V gene's germline CDR1 is SGHNT and CDR2 YYREEE (reference sequence).

The CDR3 reads CASSTTTGTSSIYEQYF. The gene calls are TRBV5-1 and TRBJ2-7; the D call of TRBD2 rests on TCRdb alone, since no DNA is present to check it. This CDR3 is 17 amino acids long. The V gene's germline CDR1 is SGHRS and CDR2 YFSETQ.

V usage is TRBV6-5 and J usage is TRBJ2-7; the D call from TCRdb, TRBD1, cannot be confirmed without DNA. The germline V gene encodes CDR1 MNHEY and CDR2 SVGAGI. The CDR3 loop spans 14 amino acids. CDR3 sequence: CASNGQGAGYEQYF.

The chain employs TRBV20-1 and TRBJ2-1; no DNA is available, so the TRBD2 call from TCRdb remains unchecked. There are 13 residues in the CDR3. The germline V gene encodes CDR1 DFQATT and CDR2 SNEGSKA (reference sequence). CDR3 in amino acids: CSAPREAGNEQFF.

The genes are TRBV4-1 and TRBJ1-3; TCRdb designates TRBD1, a call that cannot be tested without DNA. Looked up from germline, CDR1 is MGHRA and CDR2 is YSYEKL. The CDR3 extends over 14 amino acids. CDR3 in amino acids: CASSQAGPGNTIYF.

The V gene is TRBV10-1, the J gene TRBJ2-1; absent DNA, TCRdb's TRBD1 call cannot be checked. Germline assignment: CDR1 WNHNN and CDR2 SYGVQD (reference sequence). This CDR3 contains 16 residues. CDR3 region: CASSESATVSPGEQFF.

V usage is TRBV7-8 and J usage is TRBJ1-5; TCRdb names TRBD1, which stays unverified in the absence of DNA. The CDR3 is made up of 15 amino acids. CDR1 is SGHVS, CDR2 FQNEAQ, per germline. The chain's CDR3 is CASSLTQGGNQPQHF.

The rearrangement uses TRBV18 and TRBJ2-3; TCRdb reports TRBD2, a call that lacks DNA to check it against. Germline V lookup: CDR1 KGHSH, CDR2 LQKENI. CDR3 length equals 16 residues. The CDR3 sequence is CASSTESLAGVDTQYF.

The chain combines TRBV12-3 or TRBV12-4 with TRBJ1-2; absent DNA, TCRdb's TRBD1 call cannot be checked. The CDR3 runs to 18 residues. This chain's CDR3 is CASSSILPKQGARYGYTF.

The chain employs TRBV29-1 and TRBJ2-7; TCRdb proposes TRBD2, but this gene call is untestable without DNA. CDR1 and CDR2 (germline): SQVTM, ANQGSEA. CDR3 length: 14 amino acids. CDR3 loop: CSVARLAGGYEQYF.

The chain uses TRBV20-1 and TRBJ2-3; TCRdb's D call of TRBD2 is untestable without DNA. The CDR3 runs to 13 residues. Per the germline V gene, CDR1 is DFQATT and CDR2 is SNEGSKA (reference sequence). The CDR3 spells CSKLAGGSDTQYF.

This chain links TRBV4-2 with TRBJ2-7; TCRdb calls TRBD2, which cannot be checked without DNA. Germline CDR1 is LGHNA and CDR2 is YNFKEQ. The CDR3 totals 19 residues. The chain's CDR3 is CASSQVDLGLGLAAYEQYF.

The chain uses TRBV28 and TRBJ2-5. This CDR3 comprises 13 residues. Germline lookup yields CDR1 MDHEN and CDR2 SYDVKM. The CDR3 region is CASSFQTVGTQYF.

The V and J genes are TRBV11-2 and TRBJ2-1; TCRdb picks TRBD1, but there is no DNA to check that call. Germline V lookup: CDR1 SGHAT, CDR2 FQNNGV. This CDR3 is built from 16 residues. The CDR3 protein is CASSSNRGHGYNEQFF.

The gene calls are TRBV14 and TRBJ2-7; TCRdb's assignment of TRBD1 cannot be checked, as there is no DNA. The CDR3 extends over 13 amino acids. Germline assignment: CDR1 SGHDN and CDR2 FVKESK. CDR3: CASSRATSYEQYF.

The CDR3 reads CASAGPGFTGELFF. The V gene is TRBV25-1, the J gene TRBJ2-2; TCRdb gives TRBD1 as the D gene, but with no DNA this cannot be confirmed. Per germline, CDR1 MGHDK and CDR2 SYGVNS. There are 14 residues in the CDR3.

The rearrangement links TRBV7-2 to TRBJ2-2. CDR1 is SGHTA, CDR2 FQGNSA, per germline. This CDR3 has 15 residues. The CDR3 region is CASSLSWASAGELFF. The whole variable domain, filled in from reference TRBV7-2 and TRBJ2-2, reads GAGVSQSPSNKVTEKGKDVELRCDPISGHTALYWYRQSLGQGLEFLIYFQGNSAPDKSGLPSDRFSAERTGGSVSTLTIQRTQQEDSAVYLCASSLSWASAGELFFGEGSRLTVL.

V gene TRBV20-1 combines with J gene TRBJ2-3; as DNA is missing, the TRBD2 call by TCRdb cannot be tested. The CDR3 covers 16 residues. Germline V gene lookup returns CDR1 DFQATT and CDR2 SNEGSKA (reference sequence). The CDR3 loop reads CSARSGTSGSTDTQYF.

The chain links TRBV20-1 to TRBJ2-5; the TRBD1 assignment by TCRdb is unverifiable without DNA. CDR1 and CDR2 from the germline V gene are DFQATT and SNEGSKA (reference sequence). This CDR3 is 14 amino acids long. The CDR3 is CSAPRQGLIETQYF.

V is TRBV9 and J is TRBJ2-5; the TCRdb call, TRBD1, lacks DNA for checking. The CDR3 runs 12 residues. The V gene's germline CDR1 is SGDLS and CDR2 YYNGEE. CDR3 region: CASSRGLETQYF.

This chain uses TRBV12-3 or TRBV12-4 with TRBJ2-1; TCRdb returns TRBD1, unconfirmable since there is no DNA. This CDR3 comprises 15 residues. The chain's CDR3 is CASTSPVARRNEQFF.

The chain is built from TRBV12-3 or TRBV12-4 and TRBJ2-5; TCRdb names TRBD2, which stays unverified in the absence of DNA. The CDR3 totals 15 residues. The CDR3: CASGGVGGDQETQYF.

This sequence joins TRBV15 and TRBJ2-5; as DNA is missing, the TRBD2 call by TCRdb cannot be tested. There are 11 residues in the CDR3. Germline loops: CDR1 LNHNV, CDR2 YYDKDF (reference sequence). CDR3 in amino acids: CATMERGTQYF.

The rearrangement links TRBV6-4 to TRBJ2-7; the D gene TCRdb calls, TRBD2, cannot be checked with no DNA. Germline loops: CDR1 MRHNA, CDR2 SNTAGT. This CDR3 comprises 16 residues. The CDR3 region is CASSGRQDFDVNEQYF.

The rearrangement joins TRBV5-6 to TRBJ1-3. The germline CDR1 and CDR2 sequences are SGHDT and YYEEEE. CDR3 length: 14 residues. CDR3 residues: CASTVQGPGNTIYF.

The chain has TRBV20-1 and TRBJ2-3. This CDR3 contains 15 residues. From germline, CDR1 is DFQATT and CDR2 SNEGSKA (reference sequence). CDR3: CSARDPSINTDTQYF.

CDR3 sequence reads: CASTKGGEQFF. The gene calls are TRBV6-5 and TRBJ2-1; TCRdb lists TRBD2, though no DNA is available to test this call. CDR3 length: 11 amino acids. Germline CDR1 reads MNHEY; CDR2 reads SVGAGI.

CDR3 protein: CASSWDSETQYF. The rearrangement links TRBV6-2 or TRBV6-3 to TRBJ2-5. This CDR3 comprises 12 residues. In germline, CDR1 is MNHEY, CDR2 SVGEGT.